Listed here are 3 T cell receptor beta chains from one sample, sequenced in a study of shared clonotypes between healthy human individuals. Clones were sequenced by immunoSEQ multiplex PCR, and TCRdb holds only the in-frame ones, with some missing. This sample has some 1.1 million clones, with about 72% found just once. The sample was memory CD4+ T cells from PBMCs. Subset of the sample: CD45RA-negative fraction. The receptor source for this set is a man between 18 and 29 years old in good health. Some clones in this sample may be carry-over from other donors' samples.

V and J are TRBV28 and TRBJ1-2, with a possible D match to TRBD1 (6 bases). This CDR3 comprises 13 residues. CDR1 and CDR2 (germline): MDHEN, SYDVKM. Trimming removed 6 bases from V and 4 bases from J, with 12 bases in between. The CDR3 reads CASSLRDIYGYTF. The DNA of the CDR3 is TGTGCCAGCAGCCTAAGGGACATCTATGGCTACACCTTC.

The V and J genes are TRBV19 and TRBJ2-7; 11 nucleotides match TRBD1. The V segment lost 10 bases and the J segment 4 bases; nucleotides outside the gene matches: 9. The CDR3 is made up of 14 amino acids. The germline gives CDR1 LNHDA, CDR2 SQIVND (reference sequence). The CDR3 DNA is TGTGCCACCAGCTTGGGACAGGGGGGATACGAGCAGTACTTC. This translates into CATSLGQGGYEQYF.

The chain is built from TRBV9 and TRBJ1-5; D possibly corresponds to TRBD1 (5 bases). The CDR3 covers 15 residues. Germline CDR1 and CDR2: SGDLS and YYNGEE. Trimming took off 6 bases at V and 1 base at J, with 14 bases between the two ends. CDR3 amino acids: CASTPTATSNQPQHF. The CDR3 region has the DNA TGTGCCAGCACCCCGACAGCCACCAGCAATCAGCCCCAGCATTTT.